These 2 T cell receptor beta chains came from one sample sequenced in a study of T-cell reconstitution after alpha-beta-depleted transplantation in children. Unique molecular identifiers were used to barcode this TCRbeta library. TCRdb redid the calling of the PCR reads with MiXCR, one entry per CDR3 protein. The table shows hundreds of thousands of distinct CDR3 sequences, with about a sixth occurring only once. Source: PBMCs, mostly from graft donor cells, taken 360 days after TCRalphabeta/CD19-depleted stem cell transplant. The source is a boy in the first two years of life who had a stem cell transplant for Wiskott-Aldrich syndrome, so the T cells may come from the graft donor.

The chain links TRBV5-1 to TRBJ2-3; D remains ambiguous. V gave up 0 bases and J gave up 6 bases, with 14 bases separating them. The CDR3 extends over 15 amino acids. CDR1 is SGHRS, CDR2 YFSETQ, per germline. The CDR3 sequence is CASSLEPDPGDTQYF. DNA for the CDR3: TGCGCCAGCAGCTTGGAGCCGGACCCCGGGGATACGCAGTATTTT.

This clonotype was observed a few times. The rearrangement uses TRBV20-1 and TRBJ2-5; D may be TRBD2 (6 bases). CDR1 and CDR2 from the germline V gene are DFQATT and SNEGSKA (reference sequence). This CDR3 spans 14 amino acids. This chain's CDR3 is CSPKRVTAPETQYF. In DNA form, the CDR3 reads TGCAGCCCAAAGCGGGTGACAGCCCCAGAGACCCAGTACTTC.